A single T cell receptor beta chain is shown here with its context. Its antigen is still unknown. This sample is drawn from a study of cytomegalovirus exposure and HLA in healthy donors. Study conclusions and caveats: There were several of the most significant clusters that appeared linked to common viral pathogens in a later analysis. Presence/absence analyses supposed approximately even sequencing depth among donors. For TCR beta chains, V- and J-gene trimming was later linked to a missense DCLRE1C variant. A prior analysis recorded that most TCR beta V segments were productive about 87% or about 30% of the time.

The V gene end was trimmed by 4 bases and the J gene end by 6 bases; junction bases not matched to a gene: 9. CDR3 size: 14 residues. In germline, CDR1 is MNHEY, CDR2 SVGAGI. PCR involved 60 Vbeta and 13 Jbeta primers. Clones were sequenced by immunoSEQ multiplex PCR, and TCRdb holds only the in-frame ones, with some missing. The sample yields fewer than 250,000 clones, 74% seen once. This receptor was taken from a woman in her thirties in good health and CMV-seropositive. The gene calls are TRBV6-5 and TRBJ2-7; 7 bases line up with TRBD1. Sequencing input: PBMCs. CDR3 region: CASSLGQASFEQYF. The CDR3 nucleotides are TGTGCCAGCAGTTTAGGACAGGCTAGTTTCGAGCAGTACTTC.